Following are 9 T cell receptor beta chains from one sample sequenced in a study of blood T cell repertoires in COVID-19 (dated by TCRdb to about 2020). Library method: the immunoSEQ multiplex PCR assay. Held by TCRdb, this immuneACCESS table contains in-frame sequences only and omits some clones. Under half of the omission traces to an unresolved V gene where checked; the cause of the rest is unknown. For this sample the table gives around 250,000 clones, of which around four fifths were detected only once. The ten most abundant clones make up approximately 9% of the sample. Sequenced sample: peripheral blood. The source of these receptors is a man aged 40-49 years with active or convalescent COVID-19.

In this sample, this clone turned up a few times. The genes are TRBV10-2 and TRBJ1-4; D ambiguous. Trimming took 2 bases from V and 9 from J, leaving 10 bases between them. From germline, CDR1 is WSHSY and CDR2 SAAADI. The CDR3 totals 13 residues. The CDR3 DNA follows: TGCGCCAGCAGTGAGCCTAATCCTAAAAAACTGTTTTTT. Its protein is CASSEPNPKKLFF.

The rearrangement links TRBV3-1 (or the pseudogene TRBV3-2) to TRBJ1-2, with a tentative D call TRBD1 (6 bases). Trimming took 0 bases from V and 7 from J, leaving 6 bases between them. CDR3 size: 12 residues. CDR1 is LGHDT, CDR2 YNNKEL, per germline (reference sequence). The chain's CDR3 is CASSQEQGGYTF. In DNA, the CDR3 is TGTGCCAGCAGCCAAGAACAGGGTGGCTACACCTTC.

The chain is built from TRBV5-5 and TRBJ1-1; D unresolved. Looked up from germline, CDR1 is SGHKS and CDR2 is YYEKEE (reference sequence). Trimming removed 4 bases from V and 3 bases from J, with 16 bases in between. CDR3 length equals 15 residues. CDR3 sequence reads: CASSEGLSDHTEAFF. For the CDR3, the DNA is TGTGCCAGCAGCGAAGGACTATCCGACCACACTGAAGCTTTCTTT.

Details on this clone: Its ends do not fully match the called genes, so a read error is possible. The chain couples TRBV12-5 to TRBJ2-7, with a tentative D call TRBD1 (6 bases). The CDR3 length is 12 residues. Germline-derived CDR1 and CDR2 are LGHNT and FRNRAP. CDR3 in amino acids: CASGGPGGPLNF. Written as DNA, the CDR3 is TGTGCTAGTGGGGGGCCTGGGGGCCCCCTGAACTTC. The full variable domain, with the rest looked up from reference TRBV12-5 and TRBJ2-7, is DARVTQTPRHKVTEMGQEVTMRCQPILGHNTVFWYRQTMMQGLELLAYFRNRAPLDDSGMPKDRFSAEMPDATLATLKIQPSEPRDSAVYFCASGGPGGPLNFGPGTRLTVT.

V and J are TRBV7-9 and TRBJ1-1, with a tentative D call TRBD1 (6 bases). In germline, CDR1 is SEHNR, CDR2 FQNEAQ (reference sequence). The CDR3 loop spans 16 amino acids. V lost 2 bases, J lost 4 bases, and 17 bases lay in between. CDR3 sequence reads: CASSLSTGPKGTEAFF. DNA of the CDR3: TGTGCCAGCAGCTTAAGTACAGGGCCGAAGGGCACTGAAGCTTTCTTT.

There are a few counts of this clone. This rearrangement joins TRBV30 to TRBJ1-5; D is perhaps TRBD1 (6 bases). This CDR3 comprises 16 residues. Germline loops: CDR1 GTSNPN, CDR2 SVGIG (reference sequence). The V end lost 5 bases, the J end lost 3 bases, and 20 bases lay between the germline ends. The CDR3 reads CAWAPPATGFNQPQHF. CDR3 coding DNA: TGTGCCTGGGCCCCACCAGCAACAGGGTTCAATCAGCCCCAGCATTTT.

This clone was seen a few times. The CDR3 loop is CAWSPGVNTEAFF. CDR3 nucleotides: TGTGCCTGGAGTCCGGGGGTGAACACTGAAGCTTTCTTT. The V call is TRBV30, the J call TRBJ1-1; D possibly corresponds to TRBD1 (5 bases). V was pared by 2 bases and J by 0 bases, with 7 bases between. Germline CDR1 reads GTSNPN; CDR2 reads SVGIG (reference sequence). The CDR3 has 13 residues.

The V call is TRBV3-1 (or the pseudogene TRBV3-2), the J call TRBJ2-1; 8 positions agree with TRBD2. Germline loops: CDR1 LGHDT, CDR2 YNNKEL (reference sequence). V lost 5 bases, J lost 8 bases, and 17 bases stayed unmatched. The CDR3 consists of 17 residues. CDR3 in amino acids: CASSSALAGPAGDEQFF. The CDR3 DNA follows: TGTGCCAGCAGCTCCGCTTTAGCGGGACCGGCGGGGGATGAGCAGTTCTTC.

A single count supports this clone. V is TRBV30 and J is TRBJ1-1; the match to TRBD1 covers 7 bases. V was pared by 0 bases and J by 3 bases, with 4 bases of the junction left unmatched. The CDR3 sequence is 14 residues long. Germline CDR1 and CDR2: GTSNPN and SVGIG (reference sequence). The CDR3 nucleotides are TGTGCCTGGAGTGTACCAGGGGGGTACACTGAAGCTTTCTTT. Translation: CAWSVPGGYTEAFF.